A selection of T cell receptor beta chains follows, all from one sample in a study of cytomegalovirus exposure and HLA in healthy donors. Only in-frame clones appear in the TCRdb table, and some are missing; sequencing was by immunoSEQ multiplex PCR. The sample contains 200,000 to 250,000 clones, around 85% of which appear only once. The sequencing input was PBMCs. The receptors were gathered from a man over 45 in good health and CMV-seronegative. Each CDR3 is given with its conserved first and last residue. D genes are given only for firm matches. Some rows mark clone size as missing; the rest say once, few, many or name a class of expanded clone.

>few|TRBJ2-3|TRBV29-1|TRBD2
CSGESFGGSGTNPTDTQYF
TGCAGCGGCGAGTCGTTCGGGGGTAGCGGGACCAATCCCACAGATACGCAGTATTTT
>.|TRBJ1-1|TRBV5-4|TRBD1
CASSLDRGNTEAFF
TGTGCCAGCAGCTTGGACAGGGGAAACACTGAAGCTTTCTTT
>.|TRBJ2-7|TRBV27|TRBD2
CASSQIAGGPYEQYF
TGTGCCAGCAGTCAGATAGCGGGAGGGCCCTACGAGCAGTACTTC
>.|TRBJ1-4|TRBV28|TRBD1
CASSPGGVGSNEKLFF
TGTGCCAGCAGTCCAGGGGGCGTGGGGTCTAATGAAAAACTGTTTTTT
>few|TRBJ2-5|TRBV7-6|TRBD1
CASSLGQGVGETQYF
TGTGCCAGCAGCTTGGGACAGGGGGTGGGAGAGACCCAGTACTTC
>.|TRBJ1-6|TRBV30|TRBD1
CAWSVRGTGVNSPLHF
TGTGCCTGGAGTGTACGGGGGACAGGGGTAAATTCACCCCTCCACTTT
>.|TRBJ2-1|TRBV6-6|TRBD1
CASSYSGRGPGNEQFF
TGTGCCAGCAGTTACTCGGGCAGGGGGCCTGGAAATGAGCAGTTCTTC
>.|TRBJ2-5|TRBV12-5|.
CASGRDIQETQYF
TGTGCTAGTGGACGGGACATCCAAGAGACCCAGTACTTC
>few|TRBJ2-3|TRBV11-1|.
CASSYTSSADTQYF
TGTGCCAGCAGCTACACCTCTAGCGCAGATACGCAGTATTTT
>few|TRBJ2-7|TRBV4-2|TRBD2
CASRGTSGTHEQYF
TGTGCCAGCAGGGGGACTAGCGGGACCCACGAGCAGTACTTC
>.|TRBJ2-7|TRBV7-9|.
CASSPPSHYEQYF
TGTGCCAGCAGCCCCCCGAGCCACTACGAGCAGTACTTC
>.|TRBJ2-1|TRBV6-4|.
CASSPSGEADEQFF
TGTGCCAGCAGTCCGAGTGGGGAAGCGGATGAGCAGTTCTTC
>.|TRBJ1-2|TRBV7-8|TRBD1
CASSNRGSNYGYTF
TGTGCCAGCAGCAACAGGGGGTCTAACTATGGCTACACCTTC
>.|TRBJ2-1|TRBV19|TRBD2
CASSIVGTSGLTEQFF
TGTGCCAGTAGTATAGTCGGGACTAGCGGGCTTACTGAGCAGTTCTTC
>once|TRBJ2-3|TRBV7-2|TRBD1
CASSPGTGGTDTQYF
TGTGCCAGCAGCCCTGGGACAGGGGGCACGGATACGCAGTATTTT
>.|TRBJ1-5|TRBV29-1|TRBD1
CSAGQGHQPQHF
TGCAGCGCCGGACAGGGCCATCAGCCCCAGCATTTT
>.|TRBJ1-6|TRBV7-8|.
CASSPGKSPLHF
TGTGCCAGCAGCCCCGGGAAATCACCCCTCCACTTT
>.|TRBJ2-3|TRBV10-3|TRBD2
CAISDWREGSSYF
TGTGCCATCAGTGATTGGCGGGAGGGCTCCTCGTATTTT
>few|TRBJ1-2|TRBV9|.
CASSPHPGPRVDGYTF
TGTGCCAGCAGCCCCCATCCCGGCCCCAGGGTCGATGGCTACACCTTC
>.|TRBJ1-1|TRBV9|TRBD1
CASSSRTGGYTEAFF
TGTGCCAGCAGCTCACGGACAGGGGGCTACACTGAAGCTTTCTTT
>.|TRBJ1-1|TRBV28|TRBD1
CASSVTGGASAEAFF
TGTGCCAGCAGTGTGACAGGGGGCGCAAGTGCTGAAGCTTTCTTT
>.|TRBJ2-7|TRBV19|TRBD1
CASSHTGAYEQYF
TGTGCCAGTAGTCACACAGGGGCCTACGAGCAGTACTTC
>.|TRBJ1-3|TRBV18|TRBD1
CASSPPGQAFSGNTIYF
TGTGCCAGCTCACCTCCGGGACAGGCGTTCTCTGGAAACACCATATATTTT
>.|TRBJ2-1|TRBV5-4|TRBD2
CASSLGLAGGWYEQFF
TGTGCCAGCAGCTTGGGACTAGCGGGAGGATGGTATGAGCAGTTCTTC
>.|TRBJ1-4|TRBV7-9|TRBD1
CATKTGENEKLFF
TGTGCCACCAAGACAGGGGAGAACGAAAAACTGTTTTTT
>.|TRBJ2-7|TRBV7-6|.
CAVRTVNYEQYF
TGTGCCGTCAGGACAGTCAACTACGAGCAGTACTTC
>.|TRBJ1-1|TRBV29-1|.
CSAGQLNTEAFF
TGCAGCGCCGGACAGCTGAACACTGAAGCTTTCTTT
>.|TRBJ1-4|TRBV11-2|TRBD1
CASRSTGRSTNEKLFF
TGTGCCAGCAGGTCGACAGGGCGGTCCACTAATGAAAAACTGTTTTTT
>few|TRBJ2-1|TRBV5-1|.
CASSLGLAPEQFF
TGCGCCAGCAGCTTGGGACTGGCCCCTGAGCAGTTCTTC
>few|TRBJ1-1|TRBV5-1|.
CASSLFPGSNTEAFF
TGCGCCAGCAGCTTGTTTCCGGGTTCGAACACTGAAGCTTTCTTT
>.|TRBJ1-1|TRBV5-1|.
CASRDQGNTEAFF
TGCGCCAGCAGGGACCAGGGGAACACTGAAGCTTTCTTT
>.|TRBJ2-5|TRBV7-7|TRBD1
CASSLTGTGARETQYF
TGTGCCAGCAGCTTAACTGGGACAGGGGCTCGGGAGACCCAGTACTTC
>.|TRBJ2-7|TRBV4-1|TRBD2
CASSHLTSGGTYEQYF
TGCGCCAGCAGCCATCTTACTAGCGGGGGCACCTACGAGCAGTACTTC
>.|TRBJ2-3|TRBV28|TRBD2
CASSRRLAGGTDTQYF
TGTGCCAGCAGTAGAAGACTAGCGGGAGGCACAGATACGCAGTATTTT
>.|TRBJ1-5|TRBV6-5|.
CASSYSPQEPQHF
TGTGCCAGCAGTTACTCCCCGCAGGAGCCCCAGCATTTT
>.|TRBJ2-1|TRBV27|.
CASSLAGVYNEQFF
TGTGCCAGCAGTTTAGCGGGCGTCTACAATGAGCAGTTCTTC
>.|TRBJ1-5|TRBV6-6|.
CASSYLAGGNQPQHF
TGTGCCAGCAGTTACCTCGCAGGGGGCAATCAGCCCCAGCATTTT
>.|TRBJ2-7|TRBV5-6|.
CASSQRGTPSYEQYF
TGTGCCAGCAGCCAACGGGGGACCCCCTCCTACGAGCAGTACTTC
>.|TRBJ2-7|TRBV28|.
CASSFLGTPYEQYF
TGTGCCAGCAGTTTCCTGGGGACACCCTACGAGCAGTACTTC
>.|TRBJ2-1|TRBV29-1|TRBD2
CSVEQGLVGNEQFF
TGCAGCGTTGAGCAGGGACTAGTAGGCAATGAGCAGTTCTTC
>.|TRBJ2-7|TRBV4-1|TRBD2
CASSQGGLDLEQYF
TGCGCCAGCAGCCAAGGGGGACTAGACCTCGAGCAGTACTTC
>.|TRBJ2-3|TRBV7-9|TRBD2
CASSFGTSGYTDTQYF
TGTGCCAGCAGCTTCGGGACTAGCGGATACACAGATACGCAGTATTTT
>.|TRBJ1-2|TRBV5-1|.
CASSFFGADGYTF
TGCGCCAGCAGCTTTTTTGGGGCAGATGGCTACACCTTC
>.|TRBJ2-7|TRBV2|.
CASSGQYEQYF
TGTGCCAGCAGTGGACAGTACGAGCAGTACTTC
>.|TRBJ2-7|TRBV30|TRBD1
CAWSEVYPGQGNEQYF
TGTGCCTGGAGTGAGGTCTATCCGGGACAGGGTAACGAGCAGTACTTC